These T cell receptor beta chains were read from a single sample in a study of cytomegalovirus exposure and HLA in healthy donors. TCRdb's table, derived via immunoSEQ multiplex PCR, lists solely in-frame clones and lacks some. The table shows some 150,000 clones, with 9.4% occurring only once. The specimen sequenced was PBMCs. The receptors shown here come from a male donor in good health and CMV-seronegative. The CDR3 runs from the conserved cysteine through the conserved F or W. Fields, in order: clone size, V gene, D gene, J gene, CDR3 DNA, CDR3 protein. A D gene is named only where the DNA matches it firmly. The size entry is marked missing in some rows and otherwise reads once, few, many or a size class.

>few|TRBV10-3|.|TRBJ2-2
TGTGCCATCCACCTCAGCGATTCGAACACCGGGGAGCTGTTTTTT
CAIHLSDSNTGELFF
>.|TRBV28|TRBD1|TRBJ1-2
TGTGCCAGCAGAGCAGGGGGTTCTAACTATGGCTACACCTTC
CASRAGGSNYGYTF
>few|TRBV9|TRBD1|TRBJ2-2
TGTGCCAGCAGTACAGGGGGCGCGATCGGGGAGCTGTTTTTT
CASSTGGAIGELFF
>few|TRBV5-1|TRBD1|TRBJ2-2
TGCGCCAGCAGCTCCTTCGGGACAGGGGGAACCGGGGAGCTGTTTTTT
CASSSFGTGGTGELFF
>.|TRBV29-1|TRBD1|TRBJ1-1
TGCAGCGCTGCGACAGGGAGGATCGCTGAAGCTTTCTTT
CSAATGRIAEAFF
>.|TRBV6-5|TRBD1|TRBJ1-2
TGTGCCAGCAGTCATAGACAGGGGGGATACTATGGCTACACCTTC
CASSHRQGGYYGYTF
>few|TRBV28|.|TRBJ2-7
TGTGCCAGCGGTCCAGGGCCCCCCTACGAGCAGTACTTC
CASGPGPPYEQYF
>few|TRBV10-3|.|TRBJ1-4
TGTGCCATCAGTGAGGTGGAGGGACGTGAAAAACTGTTTTTT
CAISEVEGREKLFF
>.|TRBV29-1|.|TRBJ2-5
TGCAGCGTTGCGCGGGGCAGGGTAGAGACCCAGTACTTC
CSVARGRVETQYF
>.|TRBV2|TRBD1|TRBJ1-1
TGTGCCAGCAGTGTGCAGGGGGCAAACACTGAAGCTTTCTTT
CASSVQGANTEAFF
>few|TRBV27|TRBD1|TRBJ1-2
TGTGCCAGCAGTTCGACAGGGAGCTATGGCTACACCTTC
CASSSTGSYGYTF
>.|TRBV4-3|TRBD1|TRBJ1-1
TGCGCCAGCAGCCAGGAGGGACAGGGGGCGTCTGAAGCTTTCTTT
CASSQEGQGASEAFF
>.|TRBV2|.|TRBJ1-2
TGTGCCAGCAAGGGTGGAGGGCTCGGTGGCTACACCTTC
CASKGGGLGGYTF
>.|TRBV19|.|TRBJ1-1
TGTGCCAGTAGTATTCCCTACAGGGCGAACACTGAAGCTTTCTTT
CASSIPYRANTEAFF
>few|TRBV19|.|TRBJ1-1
TGTGCCAGTAGAGATCGGGCTGCGGGGGGAAACACTGAAGCTTTCTTT
CASRDRAAGGNTEAFF
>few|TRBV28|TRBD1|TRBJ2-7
TGTGCCAGCAGTTTCGGGGACAGCTACTACGAGCAGTACTTC
CASSFGDSYYEQYF
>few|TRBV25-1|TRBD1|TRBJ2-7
TGTGCCAGCGCCGAGGACAGGGGGGAATACGCGCAGTACTTC
CASAEDRGEYAQYF
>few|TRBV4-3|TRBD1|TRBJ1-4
TGCGCCAGCAGCCAAGCTAAGACAGGGACTAATGAAAAACTGTTTTTT
CASSQAKTGTNEKLFF
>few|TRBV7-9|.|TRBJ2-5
TGTGCCAGCAGCCCCGGACAGTACCTCCGACTCGAGACCCAGTACTTC
CASSPGQYLRLETQYF
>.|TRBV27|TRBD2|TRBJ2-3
TGTGCCAGTTGTAGCGGGGTCACAGATACGCAGTATTTT
CASCSGVTDTQYF
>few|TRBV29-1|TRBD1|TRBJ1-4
TGCAGCGTTGAAGAGACAGGGGCTAATGAAAAACTGTTTTTT
CSVEETGANEKLFF
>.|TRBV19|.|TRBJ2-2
TGTGCCAGTAGTTTGGTTGGGCGGGCCGCGAACACCGGGGAGCTGTTTTTT
CASSLVGRAANTGELFF
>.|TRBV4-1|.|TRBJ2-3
TGCGCCAGCAGCCAAGTAGGACTCTTGAATACGCAGTATTTT
CASSQVGLLNTQYF
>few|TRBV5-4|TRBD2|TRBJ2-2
TGTGCCAGCAGCTCTAGCGGGACTAAGGGAATCACCGGGGAGCTGTTTTTT
CASSSSGTKGITGELFF
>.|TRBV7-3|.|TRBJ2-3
TGTGCCAGCAGCTTAATAGGCTCGCGGGCAGCAGATACGCAGTATTTT
CASSLIGSRAADTQYF
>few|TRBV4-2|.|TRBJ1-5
TGTGCCAGCAGCCAAGACGTGGGCGAGCCCCAGCATTTT
CASSQDVGEPQHF
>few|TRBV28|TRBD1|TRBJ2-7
TGTGCCAGCAGTAGGGGCGGGACAGGGGTCTACGAGCAGTACTTC
CASSRGGTGVYEQYF
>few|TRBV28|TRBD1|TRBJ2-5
TGTGCCAGCAGTCTTCCCCGCGACAGGGGGGAGACCCAGTACTTC
CASSLPRDRGETQYF
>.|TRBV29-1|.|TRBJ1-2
TGCAGCGCTTGGACAGACGGCTACACCTTC
CSAWTDGYTF
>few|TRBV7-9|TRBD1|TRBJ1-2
TGTGCCAGCAGCTTGTCGGGACAGGGACTGGGGGGCTACACCTTC
CASSLSGQGLGGYTF
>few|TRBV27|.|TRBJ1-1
TGTGCCAGCAGTTTAGGTGCCAGGGGCAACACTGAAGCTTTCTTT
CASSLGARGNTEAFF